This T cell receptor (beta chain) was retrieved from a study of T cells in Graves' hyperthyroidism and ophthalmopathy. What was amplified from RNA transcripts were TCR beta CDR3 regions. HTBI primers were used for first-round RT-PCR of the TCR CDR3. A single record per CDR3 protein comes from TCRdb applying MiXCR to the multiplex PCR reads. The sample holds some 360,000 distinct CDR3 sequences, 14% seen once. The sequenced sample consisted of blood. This TCR derives from a woman aged 55 to 70 with Graves' hyperthyroidism.

The CDR3 nucleotides are TGTGCCAGCAGTCTGATCGGACTAGCGGGAAGCAATGAGCAGTTCTTC. It yields the protein CASSLIGLAGSNEQFF. V and J are TRBV12-3 or TRBV12-4 and TRBJ2-1; 12 bases align to TRBD2. Trimming took 5 bases from V and 6 from J; bases not matched to a gene: 8. The CDR3 extends over 16 amino acids.